These 3 T cell receptor beta chains originate from one sample sequenced in a study of CD8+CD57+ T cells in acquired aplastic anemia. It was patients with CD8+CD57+ cell expansion by flow cytometry who were chosen for sequencing. Investigators profiled TCR beta VDJ and CDR3 from genomic DNA template. MiXCR was run by TCRdb on the reads, yielding one entry per CDR3 protein. Of 120,000 or so distinct CDR3 sequences listed, 50% to 70% are singletons. The sample comprised sorted CD4+, CD8+, or CD8+CD57+ T cells (not recorded which) from PBMCs. The receptor source for this set is a human donor with aplastic anemia.

This clonotype was seen a single time. The chain is built from TRBV19 and TRBJ1-3, with 7 bases identical to TRBD1. Germline V CDR1 and CDR2: LNHDA, SQIVND (reference sequence). The trim removed 5 bases at V and 0 bases at J, leaving 10 bases unmatched. This CDR3 is built from 17 residues. CDR3 sequence: CASSPRTGLSSGNTIYF. CDR3 coding DNA: TGTGCCAGTAGTCCCCGGACAGGTTTGAGCTCTGGAAACACCATATATTTT.

This clonotype has a handful of counts. The chain recombines TRBV2 with TRBJ2-5; 7 bases match TRBD1. The junction had 5 bases not matched to a gene; V was cut back by 7 bases and J by 3 bases. The CDR3 is made up of 13 amino acids. Per the germline V gene, CDR1 is SNHLY and CDR2 is FYNNEI. The CDR3 region is CASNGQEEETQYF. CDR3 nucleotides: TGTGCCAGCAACGGACAGGAAGAAGAGACCCAGTACTTC.

This chain connects TRBV5-5 to TRBJ1-1; TRBD1 matches at 9 bases. Germline CDR1 and CDR2: SGHKS and YYEKEE (reference sequence). J lost 3 bases, V lost 4 bases, and 4 bases had no gene match. The CDR3 is 14 amino acids. This CDR3 is CASSRQGGDTEAFF. CDR3 bases: TGTGCCAGCAGCCGACAGGGGGGGGACACTGAAGCTTTCTTT.